Sequencing of this T cell receptor beta chain was carried out in a study of CD8+CD57+ T cells in acquired aplastic anemia. An expansion of CD8+CD57+ cells by flow cytometry had been shown in patients chosen for sequencing. Blood sampling was performed on the patients, and none of them had received therapy by then. TCR beta VDJ and CDR3 were profiled, and genomic DNA was the template. MiXCR, applied by TCRdb to the reads, yields one record per CDR3 protein. The repertoire holds approximately 470,000 distinct CDR3 sequences, less than 35% seen once, with 0.8% to 0.85% in the top ten. CDR3 length: 15 residues. Trimming pared 5 bases from V and 5 bases from J, leaving 18 bases between. Germline CDR1 reads SSHAT; CDR2 reads FNYEAQ (reference sequence).

The source material was sorted CD4+, CD8+, or CD8+CD57+ T cells (not recorded which) from PBMCs. The chain carries TRBV7-7 and TRBJ2-5, with D perhaps matching TRBD1 or TRBD2 (5 bases each). This receptor was obtained from a human donor with aplastic anemia. The CDR3 loop is CASSVGTRGVETQYF. For the CDR3, the DNA is TGTGCCAGCAGCGTCGGGACGAGGGGAGTCGAGACCCAGTACTTC.